This T cell receptor beta chain came from a study of shared T cell receptors in the human thymus. Per the germline V gene, CDR1 is SGHTA and CDR2 is FQGNSA. CDR3 length: 13 amino acids. The germline V and J ends were trimmed by 4 bases and 14 bases, with 18 bases remaining between them. Sequenced by immunoSEQ multiplex PCR; TCRdb stores in-frame clones only, minus some. The sample lists hundreds of thousands of clones; roughly 90% were seen once. These data were likewise used in another study, on human thymus T cells.

Sequencing was performed on thymocytes. The chain links TRBV7-2 to TRBJ2-1; D is perhaps TRBD2 (6 bases). The clonotype was recovered from a boy under two years old with a congenital heart defect. CDR3 protein: CASSSLGCGMEFF. The CDR3, as DNA: TGTGCCAGCAGCTCCCTGGGGTGCGGGATGGAGTTCTTC.